This T cell receptor beta chain originates from a study of T cells in localized non-small cell lung cancer. Notes on the study in general: Tumor trailed uninvolved adjacent lung in T cell clonality, which peaked there.

The ends were cut back, 7 bases at V and 1 base at J, with 20 bases in the middle. Germline CDR1 SGDLS, CDR2 YYNGEE. CDR3 length: 16 amino acids. Concerning this clone itself: The antigen is unknown.

Data came from immunoSEQ multiplex PCR; TCRdb stores just in-frame clones and leaves some out. Of 30,000 or so clones in the sample, roughly 90% are singletons; the top ten hold about 2.2%. The sequence derives from a female donor older than 55 with stage I lung adenocarcinoma. Sequences were derived from peripheral blood, sampled before any cancer treatment. The genes are TRBV9 and TRBJ1-1, with D tentatively TRBD1 (6 bases). CDR3 protein: CASYTPRDTKNTEAFF. CDR3 in DNA: TGTGCCAGCTACACCCCCCGGGACACTAAGAACACTGAAGCTTTCTTT.